The 8 T cell receptor beta chains below come from one sample, sequenced in a study of cytomegalovirus exposure and HLA in healthy donors (dated by TCRdb to the late 2010s). Library preparation was by the immunoSEQ multiplex PCR assay. The multiplex PCR relied on a mix of 60 forward primers for TCR Vbeta segments and 13 reverse primers for TCR Jbeta segments. TCRdb mirrors the immuneACCESS table, restricted to in-frame sequences. Some clones are absent from its copies; in checked studies, under half trace to an unresolved V gene, and the reason for the others is unknown. The table for this sample lists some 86,000 clones; around 79% of them were counted only once. 14% to 15% of the sample lies in the top ten. Sequencing input: PBMCs. Every receptor here comes from a woman aged 40 to 50 in good health and CMV-seropositive.

The chain recombines TRBV7-2 with TRBJ2-1; TRBD2 matches 9 bases. Trimming cost V 0 bases and J 9 bases; bases outside gene matches: 9. Germline V lookup: CDR1 SGHTA, CDR2 FQGNSA. This CDR3 comprises 16 residues. The CDR3 DNA is TGTGCCAGCAGCTTAGCGGCTAGCGGGACAGCGGGTGAGCAGTTCTTC. It translates to CASSLAASGTAGEQFF.

V and J are TRBV7-8 and TRBJ2-1; 7 bases agree with TRBD1. Germline CDR1 is SGHVS and CDR2 is FQNEAQ. The V and J ends lost 4 bases and 9 bases, in that order; junction bases with no gene match: 9. The CDR3 sequence is 14 residues long. The chain's CDR3 is CASSSTGSKGEQFF. The CDR3, as DNA: TGTGCCAGCAGCTCGACAGGGTCGAAGGGTGAGCAGTTCTTC.

In this sample, this clone turned up once. The rearrangement links TRBV6-5 to TRBJ2-7, with 10 nucleotides matching TRBD2. There are 15 residues in the CDR3. CDR1 is MNHEY and CDR2 is SVGAGI in the germline V gene. Trimming cost V 2 bases and J 2 bases; bases outside gene matches: 3. The DNA of the CDR3 is TGTGCCAGCAGTTACGGCCTAGCGGGAGCCTACGAGCAGTACTTC. Encoded protein: CASSYGLAGAYEQYF.

The gene calls are TRBV19 and TRBJ2-5; TRBD2 is a possible D gene (5 bases). V lost 4 bases and J lost 0, with 6 bases in between. The germline CDR1 and CDR2 sequences are LNHDA and SQIVND (reference sequence). There are 13 residues in the CDR3. The CDR3, as DNA: TGTGCCAGTAGTAGGGAGTACCAAGAGACCCAGTACTTC. It codes for CASSREYQETQYF.

The V gene is TRBV2, the J gene TRBJ2-2, with 7 bases aligning to TRBD2. From germline, CDR1 is SNHLY and CDR2 FYNNEI. The CDR3 loop spans 17 amino acids. V trimming: 7 bases; J trimming: 1 base; junction bases outside the gene matches: 12. In DNA form, the CDR3 reads TGTGCCAGCAAGGGGTGGACGGGGGGTCTGAACACCGGGGAGCTGTTTTTT. Amino acids: CASKGWTGGLNTGELFF.

The rearrangement uses TRBV29-1 and TRBJ1-3, with no clear D. Deletions cut 6 bases from V and 3 bases from J, with 9 bases between. Germline loops: CDR1 SQVTM, CDR2 ANQGSEA. CDR3 length equals 12 residues. This chain's CDR3 is CSVRRGGNTIYF. In DNA form, the CDR3 reads TGCAGCGTCAGACGGGGTGGAAACACCATATATTTT. Complete variable domain (other parts from reference TRBV29-1 and TRBJ1-3): SAVISQKPSRDICQRGTSLTIQCQVDSQVTMMFWYRQQPGQSLTLIATANQGSEATYESGFVIDKFPISRPNLTFSTLTVSNMSPEDSSIYLCSVRRGGNTIYFGEGSWLTVV.

This clone was seen once. V usage is TRBV2 and J usage is TRBJ1-2; no firm D call. Trimming left V 6 bases short and J 3 bases short, with 5 bases between. There are 11 residues in the CDR3. Germline V lookup: CDR1 SNHLY, CDR2 FYNNEI. As DNA, the CDR3 is TGTGCCAGCAGCTCTTACTATGGCTACACCTTC. Residues: CASSSYYGYTF.

This rearrangement joins TRBV2 to TRBJ1-3; D ambiguous. Germline V CDR1 and CDR2: SNHLY, FYNNEI. V was pared by 2 bases and J by 4 bases, with 3 bases between. The CDR3 consists of 12 residues. CDR3 loop: CASSEQGNTIYF. The CDR3 DNA is TGTGCCAGCAGTGAACAAGGAAACACCATATATTTT.